Below, 13 T cell receptor beta chains from the same sample are listed, as sequenced in a study of T cell repertoires in cytomegalovirus infection. Via MiXCR, TCRdb re-called the reads, giving one row per CDR3 protein. The data contain more than 85,000 distinct CDR3 sequences, about 15% of them singletons. Sequencing used PBMCs. These receptors were obtained from a human donor in good health (CMV status not recorded). Some clones in this sample may be carry-over from other donors' samples.

This chain joins TRBV7-9 and TRBJ2-3; no definite D call. The CDR3 is 15 amino acids. Germline V CDR1 and CDR2: SEHNR, FQNEAQ (reference sequence). V was trimmed by 1 base and J by 4 bases, leaving 12 bases between them. The CDR3 sequence: CASSLGGSKADTQYF. The CDR3 DNA reads as TGTGCCAGCAGCTTAGGGGGATCCAAGGCAGATACGCAGTATTTT.

J is TRBJ1-5 and V is TRBV2; 7 bases align to TRBD1. Germline assignment: CDR1 SNHLY and CDR2 FYNNEI. J lost 13 bases, V lost 1 base, and 10 bases had no gene match. CDR3 length equals 14 residues. For the CDR3, the DNA is TGTGCCAGCAGTGAAGGAAGGGGCGACAGGGAGCAGCATTTT. This gives the protein CASSEGRGDREQHF.

This clonotype has a handful of counts. The genes are TRBV20-1 and TRBJ1-6; D call uncertain. Germline V gene sequence: CDR1 DFQATT, CDR2 SNEGSKA (reference sequence). Trimming pared 3 bases from V and 5 bases from J, leaving 17 bases between. The CDR3 consists of 16 residues. The CDR3 here is CSARPTGRRHNSPLHF. Here the CDR3 DNA reads TGCAGTGCTAGGCCCACCGGGAGGCGCCATAATTCACCCCTCCACTTT.

This clonotype was counted ten times or more. The chain employs TRBV7-9 and TRBJ1-1; 11 bases align to TRBD1. CDR3 length: 15 residues. CDR1 SEHNR and CDR2 FQNEAQ come from the germline V gene (reference sequence). J lost 6 bases, V lost 5 bases, and 8 bases had no gene match. CDR3 loop: CASSPDRGQVAEAFF. DNA for the CDR3: TGTGCCAGCAGCCCGGACAGGGGGCAAGTTGCTGAAGCTTTCTTT.

A note on this clonotype: It may be a read error: a sequence one base away is much more abundant. This chain uses TRBV7-2 with TRBJ2-2; 8 bases match TRBD1. CDR1 is SGHTA, CDR2 FQGNSA, per germline. The CDR3 consists of 15 residues. CDR3 residues: CASSRDRGRTGELIF. The CDR3 DNA sequence: TGTGCCAGCAGCCGCGACAGGGGAAGGACCGGGGAGCTGATTTTT.

This clonotype occurred many times. The chain carries TRBV11-2 and TRBJ2-4, with D tentatively TRBD1 (6 bases). The CDR3 is made up of 17 amino acids. Germline-derived CDR1 and CDR2 are SGHAT and FQNNGV. V was pared by 1 base and J by 0 bases, with 13 bases between. The CDR3 nucleotides are TGTGCCAGCAGCTTAGGGGGGCTCTCCCTAGCCAAAAACATTCAGTACTTC. It yields the protein CASSLGGLSLAKNIQYF. Based on the CDR3 plus reference TRBV11-2 and TRBJ2-4, the full variable domain is EAGVAQSPRYKIIEKRQSVAFWCNPISGHATLYWYQQILGQGPKLLIQFQNNGVVDDSQLPKDRFSAERLKGVDSTLKIQPAKLEDSAVYLCASSLGGLSLAKNIQYFGAGTRLSVL.

V usage is TRBV2 and J usage is TRBJ2-5; either TRBD1 or TRBD2 may supply D (5 bases each). V was trimmed by 6 bases and J by 5 bases, leaving 16 bases between them. Germline CDR1 SNHLY, CDR2 FYNNEI. The CDR3 contains 14 residues. The CDR3 is CASRSLRGSETQYF. The CDR3 DNA sequence: TGTGCCAGCAGATCCCTGAGGGGCTCGGAGACCCAGTACTTC.

The chain employs TRBV19 and TRBJ1-4, with TRBD1 as a possible D gene (5 bases). The V and J ends lost 5 bases and 5 bases respectively, with 18 bases between them. The CDR3 length is 16 residues. Germline lookup yields CDR1 LNHDA and CDR2 SQIVND (reference sequence). The CDR3 DNA follows: TGTGCCAGTAGTGATGGGACTAGGGGCGCAAATGAAAAACTGTTTTTT. Protein sequence: CASSDGTRGANEKLFF.

This clonotype came up a few times. This chain uses TRBV15 with TRBJ1-1; D may be TRBD1 (5 bases). Germline assignment: CDR1 LNHNV and CDR2 YYDKDF (reference sequence). V dropped 1 base and J dropped 2 bases, with 11 bases sitting between them. The CDR3 runs to 15 residues. The CDR3 spells CATSRAPQGNTEAFF. DNA for the CDR3: TGTGCCACCAGCAGAGCCCCCCAGGGAAACACTGAAGCTTTCTTT.

The V gene is TRBV3-1, the J gene TRBJ2-3; TRBD2 aligns across 12 bases. The J segment lost 0 bases and the V segment lost 1 base, leaving 14 bases of the junction unmatched. The CDR3 has 21 residues. Germline V gene data show CDR1 as LGHDT and CDR2 as YNNKEL (reference sequence). CDR3 bases: TGTGCCAGCAGCCAAGTTCAAGTAGGACTAGCGGGGCTTACTAGCACAGATACGCAGTATTTT. Its protein product is CASSQVQVGLAGLTSTDTQYF.

The chain's CDR3 is CASSLEATLNERMFF. CDR3 sequence (DNA): TGTGCCAGCAGCTTAGAAGCGACATTAAATGAAAGGATGTTTTTT. This chain connects TRBV7-2 to TRBJ1-4; D unresolved. Trimming removed 1 base from V and 15 bases from J, with 21 bases in between. CDR1 and CDR2 (germline): SGHTA, FQGNSA. The CDR3 has 15 amino acids.

The chain links TRBV20-1 to TRBJ2-5; no reliable D call. The length of the CDR3 is 15 residues. V lost 3 bases, J lost 2 bases, and 16 bases lay in between. CDR1 and CDR2 from the germline V gene are DFQATT and SNEGSKA (reference sequence). In nucleotides, the CDR3 is TGCAGTGCTAGCGGGCAGTACCTTCAACAAGAGACCCAGTACTTC. As protein: CSASGQYLQQETQYF.

This clonotype was counted between two and nine times. The V and J genes are TRBV28 and TRBJ1-5; tentative D call: TRBD1 (5 bases). The length of the CDR3 is 19 residues. The V and J ends lost 6 bases and 0 bases respectively, with 24 bases between them. Germline CDR1 and CDR2: MDHEN and SYDVKM. The CDR3 DNA reads as TGTGCCAGCAGCACCGTCCAGGGCAGGGTTGTCCGTAGCAATCAGCCCCAGCATTTT. This gives the protein CASSTVQGRVVRSNQPQHF.